This TCR beta chain is drawn from a study of blood T cell repertoires in COVID-19. About the study: Researchers got acute and convalescent COVID-19 samples from the United States, Italy and Spain. The cDNA or gDNA used as material had been derived from T cells, B-cell-depleted T cells, or PBMCs.

This clone came up once. Original data processing: The assay estimated nucleated cells by amplifying reference gene primers. Sequenced by immunoSEQ multiplex PCR; TCRdb stores in-frame clones only, minus some. V and J calls and clone size are given by that table; D and trimming were obtained from the DNA. The data show 300,000 to 400,000 clones, around nine tenths seen once. The CDR3 runs 16 residues. Seattle participants joined during active infection and were tracked over time. The chain carries TRBV21-1 and TRBJ1-4. TRBV21-1 is flagged as a pseudogene. The sample comprised peripheral blood. This receptor was taken from an older woman with COVID-19, enrolled during active disease. For the CDR3, the DNA is TGTGCCAGCAGCAAAGGGCGGGGCAGCCATAATGAAAAACTGTTTTTT. Translation: CASSKGRGSHNEKLFF.